One and the same sample provided the 9 T cell receptor beta chains below, sequenced in a study of T-cell memory formation after mild COVID-19 (dated by TCRdb to the early 2020s). Receptors were amplified or captured by 5' RACE. The run used an Illumina NovaSeq 6000. In-frame beta chains were kept once TCRdb had trimmed the public reads at Q25 with fastp and called clones with MiXCR. Each record represents a unique CDR3 protein, reported with the most common genes and DNA among its rows. Across this sample there are roughly 500,000 distinct CDR3 sequences, with over 20% seen only once. Around an eighth of the sample goes to the ten largest clones. The sample taken for sequencing was PBMCs or a T cell subset sorted from them (not recorded which). These receptors were obtained from an adult woman who had mild COVID-19 (a few samples of this study predate the infection). The sample titles of this study are shuffled in the database, so cell type and time point are left out; the donor was told from shared clones.

The CDR3 DNA reads TGTGCCAGCAGCGGTCGGCCAAGGACAGGGGAAAGGGATACTGGAAACACCATATATTTT. Translated, it gives CASSGRPRTGERDTGNTIYF. V gene TRBV11-2 combines with J gene TRBJ1-3; 9 bases are a match to TRBD1. The CDR3 spans 20 residues. The trim removed 5 bases at V and 2 bases at J, leaving 19 bases unmatched. From germline, CDR1 is SGHAT and CDR2 FQNNGV.

The V and J genes are TRBV19 and TRBJ2-7, with D possibly matching TRBD2 (6 bases). V was trimmed by 6 bases and J by 7 bases, leaving 13 bases between them. The CDR3 sequence is 12 residues long. Germline CDR1 LNHDA, CDR2 SQIVND (reference sequence). CDR3: CASSLMGGEQYF. Here the CDR3 DNA reads TGTGCCAGTAGCCTGATGGGGGGAGAGCAGTACTTC.

The gene calls are TRBV27 and TRBJ2-3, with 9 nucleotides matching TRBD2. The germline gives CDR1 MNHEY, CDR2 SMNVEV (reference sequence). This CDR3 contains 15 residues. V dropped 3 bases and J dropped 5; count of bases not matched to a gene: 6. Here the CDR3 reads CASSFRLAEIDTQYF. The CDR3 DNA reads as TGTGCCAGCAGTTTCCGACTAGCGGAGATAGATACGCAGTATTTT.

The chain carries TRBV3-1 and TRBJ1-1, with D uncertain. With 8 bases removed from V and 0 bases from J, the gap between germline ends came to 10 bases. Germline V gene data show CDR1 as LGHDT and CDR2 as YNNKEL (reference sequence). The CDR3 totals 13 residues. CDR3 sequence: CASAARLNTEAFF. The CDR3 coding sequence is TGTGCCAGCGCGGCGCGTCTGAACACTGAAGCTTTCTTT. The full variable domain, completed using reference TRBV3-1 and TRBJ1-1, is DTAVSQTPKYLVTQMGNDKSIKCEQNLGHDTMYWYKQDSKKFLKIMFSYNNKELIINETVPNRFSPKSPDKAHLNLHINSLELGDSAVYFCASAARLNTEAFFGQGTRLTVV.

This clonotype was seen many times. The rearrangement joins TRBV7-3 to TRBJ2-2, with D uncertain. Per the germline V gene, CDR1 is SGHTA and CDR2 is FQGTGA. Trimming took off 5 bases at V and 5 bases at J, with 12 bases between the two ends. The CDR3 is 14 amino acids. The CDR3, as DNA: TGTGCCAGCAGCCCCGGGTTGGGGACCGGGGAGCTGTTTTTT. Its translation is CASSPGLGTGELFF.

The gene calls are TRBV12-3 or TRBV12-4 and TRBJ1-5, with 7 bases that match TRBD1. The CDR3 has 14 residues. The ends lost 5 bases at V and 4 bases at J; junction bases unmatched: 5. Written as DNA, the CDR3 is TGTGCCAGCAGTAGGGGGCTTCGGAATCAGCCCCAGCATTTT. Its protein is CASSRGLRNQPQHF.

The chain uses TRBV2 and TRBJ2-4; D uncertain. The V and J ends lost 3 bases and 3 bases respectively, with 9 bases between them. This CDR3 is 14 amino acids long. Germline V gene lookup returns CDR1 SNHLY and CDR2 FYNNEI. CDR3 residues: CASSEGKIKNIQYF. The CDR3 nucleotides read TGTGCCAGCAGTGAGGGGAAAATCAAAAACATTCAGTACTTC. The full variable domain, with the rest looked up from reference TRBV2 and TRBJ2-4, is EPEVTQTPSHQVTQMGQEVILRCVPISNHLYFYWYRQILGQKVEFLVSFYNNEISEKSEIFDDQFSVERPDGSNFTLKIRSTKLEDSAMYFCASSEGKIKNIQYFGAGTRLSVL.

CDR3 residues: CASSGTGGEPQHF. The CDR3 DNA follows: TGTGCCAGCAGCGGGACAGGGGGAGAGCCCCAGCATTTT. This chain connects TRBV25-1 to TRBJ1-5, with 11 bases identical to TRBD1. The CDR3 runs to 13 residues. Trimming cost V 6 bases and J 8 bases; bases outside gene matches: 3. The germline CDR1 and CDR2 sequences are MGHDK and SYGVNS.

The V gene is TRBV6-2 or TRBV6-3, the J gene TRBJ1-1, with 8 bases fitting TRBD1. The trim removed 6 bases at V and 8 bases at J, leaving 8 bases unmatched. The CDR3 has 13 residues. Looked up from germline, CDR1 is MNHEY and CDR2 is SVGEGT. CDR3 coding DNA: TGTGCCAGCAGGGAACTGGGGACAGGCGAAGCTTTCTTT. This encodes CASRELGTGEAFF.